The 18 T cell receptor beta chains below come from one sample, sequenced in a study of somatic mutations in cytotoxic T cells in rheumatoid arthritis (dated by TCRdb to about 2017). To prepare the library, the immunoSEQ multiplex PCR assay was applied. Not all clones reach the TCRdb copy of this immuneACCESS table, which keeps in-frame sequences only. Checked studies attribute under half of the gap to unresolved V genes and leave the rest unexplained. For this sample the table gives 15,000 to 20,000 clones, of which more than 60% were detected only once. The ten largest clones take up approximately 20% of the sample. Sequencing was done on a sample of CD8+ T cells sorted from blood. These TCRs come from an older woman in good health.

J is TRBJ2-7 and V is TRBV30; 13 bases are shared with TRBD2. The J segment lost 4 bases and the V segment lost 0 bases, leaving 6 bases of the junction unmatched. This CDR3 is built from 16 residues. Germline V gene lookup returns CDR1 GTSNPN and CDR2 SVGIG (reference sequence). The CDR3 DNA sequence: TGTGCCTGGAGTGTCCCTACTAGCGGGAGGGGTTACGAGCAGTACTTC. Protein sequence: CAWSVPTSGRGYEQYF.

The chain combines TRBV5-6 with TRBJ1-2, with TRBD1 matching over 9 bases. The germline CDR1 and CDR2 sequences are SGHDT and YYEEEE. The CDR3 runs to 16 residues. The V and J ends lost 2 bases and 2 bases, in that order; junction bases with no gene match: 7. CDR3 nucleotide sequence: TGTGCCAGCAGCTTACCTAACGACAGGGGGAACTATGGCTACACCTTC. It codes for CASSLPNDRGNYGYTF.

J is TRBJ2-4 and V is TRBV2; D is undetermined. The germline CDR1 and CDR2 sequences are SNHLY and FYNNEI. V lost 7 bases to trimming and J lost 0 bases, with 10 bases between them. The CDR3 spans 14 residues. In nucleotides, the CDR3 is TGTGCCAGCAAAGTGGCCGTAGCCAAAAACATTCAGTACTTC. Its protein is CASKVAVAKNIQYF. The whole variable domain, filled in from reference TRBV2 and TRBJ2-4, reads EPEVTQTPSHQVTQMGQEVILRCVPISNHLYFYWYRQILGQKVEFLVSFYNNEISEKSEIFDDQFSVERPDGSNFTLKIRSTKLEDSAMYFCASKVAVAKNIQYFGAGTRLSVL.

This clone has only one observation. The CDR3 protein is CASDATGGVSPLHF. In DNA, the CDR3 is TGCGCCAGCGATGCGACAGGGGGCGTTTCACCCCTCCACTTT. The J gene is TRBJ1-6, the V gene TRBV4-1; 10 bases align to TRBD1. The trim removed 8 bases at V and 9 bases at J, leaving 7 bases unmatched. The CDR3 is made up of 14 amino acids. CDR1 MGHRA and CDR2 YSYEKL come from the germline V gene.

This clone came up a few times. The chain uses TRBV10-2 and TRBJ1-1, with TRBD1 identical over 7 bases. Germline V gene lookup returns CDR1 WSHSY and CDR2 SAAADI. This CDR3 has 15 residues. The trim removed 8 bases at V and 0 bases at J, leaving 9 bases unmatched. CDR3: CASLGGRGLNTEAFF. CDR3 in DNA: TGCGCCAGCCTCGGGGGTAGGGGGCTGAACACTGAAGCTTTCTTT.

V is TRBV11-2 and J is TRBJ2-7; no definite D call. This CDR3 is built from 13 residues. The germline V gene has CDR1 SGHAT and CDR2 FQNNGV. The ends were cut back, 0 bases at V and 6 bases at J, with 9 bases in the middle. CDR3 bases: TGTGCCAGCAGCTTAGAAATAGTTGGCGAGCAGTACTTC. Protein sequence: CASSLEIVGEQYF.

This clone came up a few times. The chain uses TRBV5-5 and TRBJ2-7, with D tentatively TRBD2 (5 bases). CDR1 is SGHKS, CDR2 YYEKEE, per germline (reference sequence). The CDR3 is 14 residues long. Trimming pared 6 bases from V and 0 bases from J, leaving 13 bases between. DNA for the CDR3: TGTGCCAGCACCCCCCAAGGGAGCTCCTACGAGCAGTACTTC. It yields the protein CASTPQGSSYEQYF. Based on the CDR3 plus reference TRBV5-5 and TRBJ2-7, the full variable domain is DAGVTQSPTHLIKTRGQQVTLRCSPISGHKSVSWYQQVLGQGPQFIFQYYEKEERGRGNFPDRFSARQFPNYSSELNVNALLLGDSALYLCASTPQGSSYEQYFGPGTRLTVT.

V and J are TRBV10-3 and TRBJ2-1; 12 bases agree with TRBD2. The ends lost 0 bases at V and 0 bases at J; junction bases unmatched: 9. The CDR3 has 20 amino acids. The germline CDR1 and CDR2 sequences are ENHRY and SYGVKD. CDR3 in DNA: TGTGCCATCAGTGAGTCGGGCGGGACTAGCGGGCCAAGCTCCTACAATGAGCAGTTCTTC. This encodes CAISESGGTSGPSSYNEQFF.

The rearrangement links TRBV2 to TRBJ1-5; TRBD1 might be the D (5 bases). Germline V gene sequence: CDR1 SNHLY, CDR2 FYNNEI. V was cut by 0 bases and J by 3 bases, with 6 bases left in between. The CDR3 is 14 amino acids. CDR3 amino acids: CASSEAGANQPQHF. CDR3 nucleotide sequence: TGTGCCAGCAGTGAAGCAGGGGCCAATCAGCCCCAGCATTTT.

In this sample, this clone turned up a few times. The chain recombines TRBV12-5 with TRBJ2-7, with D unclear. The CDR3 spans 11 residues. The germline V and J ends were trimmed by 1 base and 3 bases, with 1 base remaining between them. CDR1 is LGHNT, CDR2 FRNRAP, per germline. The CDR3 region is CASGLGYEQYF. CDR3 coding DNA: TGTGCTAGTGGTTTGGGCTACGAGCAGTACTTC.

The rearrangement uses TRBV5-6 and TRBJ1-3; the D is unclear. Trimming removed 0 bases at V and 2 bases at J, with 18 bases between. This CDR3 comprises 18 residues. Germline V gene sequence: CDR1 SGHDT, CDR2 YYEEEE. CDR3 coding DNA: TGTGCCAGCAGCTTGGGATCGGACGGACCTCTGGCTGGAAACACCATATATTTT. It specifies CASSLGSDGPLAGNTIYF.

The chain is built from TRBV6-4 and TRBJ2-1; 8 bases are shared with TRBD1. Looked up from germline, CDR1 is MRHNA and CDR2 is SNTAGT. The CDR3 has 16 amino acids. V dropped 0 bases and J dropped 6; count of bases not matched to a gene: 7. Written as DNA, the CDR3 is TGTGCCAGCAGTGACTCGATGGGCCAGGGGGCCAATGAGCAGTTCTTC. The encoded protein is CASSDSMGQGANEQFF.

The chain recombines TRBV2 with TRBJ1-2; unclear D gene. The V end lost 3 bases, the J end lost 5 bases, and 13 bases lay between the germline ends. The CDR3 spans 14 residues. Germline-derived CDR1 and CDR2 are SNHLY and FYNNEI. The CDR3 region has the DNA TGTGCCAGCAGTGAGCGGGGAGTAGGGTATGGCTACACCTTC. Translation gives CASSERGVGYGYTF.

This clone came up a few times. V gene TRBV6-5 combines with J gene TRBJ2-7; D remains ambiguous. V was pared by 7 bases and J by 5 bases, with 9 bases between. Per germline, CDR1 MNHEY and CDR2 SVGAGI. The CDR3 has 11 residues. The CDR3 region is CASNDINEQYF. The CDR3 DNA reads TGTGCCAGCAACGACATCAACGAGCAGTACTTC.

Written as DNA, the CDR3 is TGTGCCAGCAGCCTCCGGGACAGGGGGGCCTATGGCTACACCTTC. Its translation: CASSLRDRGAYGYTF. The gene calls are TRBV7-9 and TRBJ1-2, with 11 bases lining up with TRBD1. The CDR3 is 15 residues long. Germline CDR1 and CDR2: SEHNR and FQNEAQ (reference sequence). The V segment lost 5 bases and the J segment 4 bases; nucleotides outside the gene matches: 6.

V and J are TRBV2 and TRBJ2-7, with a possible D match to TRBD1 (6 bases). Trimming pared 8 bases from V and 5 bases from J, leaving 16 bases between. The germline CDR1 and CDR2 sequences are SNHLY and FYNNEI. The CDR3 extends over 13 amino acids. The CDR3 bases are TGTGCCAGCGAACTAGGGGGACGGGACGAGCAGTACTTC. This codes for CASELGGRDEQYF.

This clone was counted once. The rearrangement joins TRBV9 to TRBJ2-6; D is ambiguous. The CDR3 has 15 residues. CDR1 SGDLS and CDR2 YYNGEE come from the germline V gene. Trimming took off 4 bases at V and 1 base at J, with 9 bases between the two ends. The chain's CDR3 is CASSPPESGANVLTF. The CDR3 bases are TGTGCCAGCAGCCCCCCAGAGTCTGGGGCCAACGTCCTGACTTTC.

This clone showed up just once. This chain connects TRBV27 to TRBJ1-2; D is undetermined. Trimming shortened V by 6 bases and J by 1 base, and 21 bases separated the two germline ends. Germline V gene sequence: CDR1 MNHEY, CDR2 SMNVEV (reference sequence). This CDR3 spans 17 amino acids. CDR3 DNA: TGTGCCAGCAGCCCTCGGTTCCGGGGTCCGGATAACTATGGCTACACCTTC. This codes for CASSPRFRGPDNYGYTF.